One and the same sample provided the 12 T cell receptor beta chains below, sequenced in a study of T-cell reconstitution after alpha-beta-depleted transplantation in children. Preparation of the TCRbeta library was carried out with unique molecular identifiers. TCRdb re-analysed the PCR reads in MiXCR, keeping a single row per CDR3 protein. Of about 610,000 distinct CDR3 sequences in the sample, roughly a tenth are singletons; the top ten hold about 4%. This specimen was PBMCs from the stem cell graft donor, taken from the stem cell graft. These TCRs come from a human donor who donated a stem cell graft to a child with acute myeloid leukemia.

This clonotype was picked up many times. The chain carries TRBV15 and TRBJ2-5; TRBD1 aligns across 7 bases. The CDR3 runs to 16 residues. Germline V gives CDR1 LNHNV, CDR2 YYDKDF (reference sequence). V lost 1 base, J lost 1 base, and 6 bases stayed unmatched. CDR3 sequence reads: CATSRAGTVIQETQYF. Here the CDR3 DNA reads TGTGCCACCAGCAGAGCCGGGACAGTGATCCAAGAGACCCAGTACTTC. Complete variable domain (other parts from reference TRBV15 and TRBJ2-5): DAMVIQNPRYQVTQFGKPVTLSCSQTLNHNVMYWYQQKSSQAPKLLFHYYDKDFNNEADTPDNFQSRRPNTSFCFLDIRSPGLGDTAMYLCATSRAGTVIQETQYFGPGTRLLVL.

The V call is TRBV6-2 or TRBV6-3, the J call TRBJ2-2; possibly TRBD1 for D (7 bases). V was shortened by 2 bases and J by 5 bases, with 12 bases between the two germline ends. CDR1 and CDR2 (germline): MNHEY, SVGEGT. The length of the CDR3 is 15 residues. Here the CDR3 DNA reads TGTGCCAGCAGTTACAGGAGGGGGCAGACCGGGGAGCTGTTTTTT. Protein product: CASSYRRGQTGELFF.

Many counts were recorded for this clonotype. V gene TRBV5-1 combines with J gene TRBJ1-2; D call uncertain. V lost 4 bases, J lost 2 bases, and 9 bases lay in between. This CDR3 region has 13 residues. Germline CDR1 SGHRS, CDR2 YFSETQ. The CDR3 is CASSPTSNYGYTF. The CDR3 DNA sequence: TGCGCCAGCAGCCCTACATCGAACTATGGCTACACCTTC. The complete variable domain, with remaining parts taken from reference TRBV5-1 and TRBJ1-2, reads KAGVTQTPRYLIKTRGQQVTLSCSPISGHRSVSWYQQTPGQGLQFLFEYFSETQRNKGNFPGRFSGRQFSNSRSEMNVSTLELGDSALYLCASSPTSNYGYTFGSGTRLTVV.

The J gene is TRBJ2-1, the V gene TRBV6-2 or TRBV6-3, with 10 bases that match TRBD2. CDR3 length: 16 amino acids. Trimming took 7 bases from V and 5 from J; bases not matched to a gene: 11. Germline lookup yields CDR1 MNHEY and CDR2 SVGEGT. The CDR3 nucleotides are TGTGCCAGCAACACTGTGGGACTAGCGCCCCACAATGAGCAGTTCTTC. Amino acid sequence: CASNTVGLAPHNEQFF.

The CDR3 bases are TGTGCCAGCAGCCTAACTAGCGCGGAGACCCAGTACTTC. It specifies CASSLTSAETQYF. The chain uses TRBV7-9 and TRBJ2-5; 7 nucleotides align to TRBD2. CDR1 is SEHNR, CDR2 FQNEAQ, per germline (reference sequence). CDR3 length: 13 residues. Trimming took 5 bases from V and 5 from J; bases not matched to a gene: 5.

The sample holds a few counts of this clonotype. The CDR3 sequence: CASSLGGDPGELFF. DNA for the CDR3: TGTGCCAGCAGCTTAGGAGGGGATCCCGGGGAGCTGTTTTTT. This chain links TRBV7-9 with TRBJ2-2; D might be TRBD1 or TRBD2, each matching 5 bases. V lost 1 base and J 6 bases, leaving 9 bases between the germline ends. Per germline, CDR1 SEHNR and CDR2 FQNEAQ (reference sequence). CDR3 length: 14 residues.

In its sample, this clonotype was seen a few times. V is TRBV20-1 and J is TRBJ1-5, with 7 bases fitting TRBD1. With 3 bases clipped from V and 5 bases from J, the junction kept 10 bases outside the gene matches. Germline values: CDR1 DFQATT, CDR2 SNEGSKA (reference sequence). The CDR3 is 15 residues long. The DNA for the CDR3 is TGCAGTGCTAGTCCCCAGGGGGGAACGGATCAGCCCCAGCATTTT. This encodes CSASPQGGTDQPQHF.

This clonotype came up a few times. The chain carries TRBV7-9 and TRBJ2-3; D assignment may be TRBD1 or TRBD2 (5 bases each). The V end was cut by 5 bases, the J end by 14 bases, with 17 bases between. The CDR3 extends over 12 amino acids. CDR1 and CDR2 (germline): SEHNR, FQNEAQ (reference sequence). CDR3 amino acids: CASSPPQLGVYF. The CDR3 coding sequence is TGTGCCAGCAGCCCCCCCCAGCTGGGGGTGTATTTT.

The rearrangement links TRBV11-2 to TRBJ2-1, with 9 bases lining up with TRBD2. This CDR3 has 16 residues. The V segment lost 5 bases and the J segment 4 bases; nucleotides outside the gene matches: 9. Germline CDR1 is SGHAT and CDR2 is FQNNGV. In DNA, the CDR3 is TGTGCCAGCAGCCCCCTCAGCGGGAGGTCTTACAATGAGCAGTTCTTC. It encodes CASSPLSGRSYNEQFF.

This clonotype was seen a few times. The chain joins TRBV14 to TRBJ1-2, with TRBD1 matching over 8 bases. Germline CDR1 reads SGHDN; CDR2 reads FVKESK. After removal of 1 base from V and 3 bases from J, the junction contained 7 bases not matched to a gene. The CDR3 sequence is 16 residues long. The CDR3 protein is CASSQGEGQVHYGYTF. CDR3 nucleotides: TGTGCCAGCAGCCAAGGCGAGGGACAGGTCCACTATGGCTACACCTTC. The complete variable domain, with remaining parts taken from reference TRBV14 and TRBJ1-2, reads EAGVTQFPSHSVIEKGQTVTLRCDPISGHDNLYWYRRVMGKEIKFLLHFVKESKQDESGMPNNRFLAERTGGTYSTLKVQPAELEDSGVYFCASSQGEGQVHYGYTFGSGTRLTVV.

This clonotype has ten or more counts. CDR3: CASSSSGSSTDTQYF. The CDR3 DNA follows: TGCGCCAGCAGCTCCAGCGGGAGTAGCACAGATACGCAGTATTTT. The chain carries TRBV5-1 and TRBJ2-3; 8 bases match TRBD2. Looked up from germline, CDR1 is SGHRS and CDR2 is YFSETQ. V lost 3 bases to trimming and J lost 0 bases; unmatched junction nucleotides: 3. This CDR3 is built from 15 residues. The full variable domain, rest sourced from reference TRBV5-1 and TRBJ2-3, is KAGVTQTPRYLIKTRGQQVTLSCSPISGHRSVSWYQQTPGQGLQFLFEYFSETQRNKGNFPGRFSGRQFSNSRSEMNVSTLELGDSALYLCASSSSGSSTDTQYFGPGTRLTVL.

This clonotype was counted a few times. This chain uses TRBV11-2 with TRBJ2-5; D may be TRBD1 or TRBD2 (5 bases each). Per germline, CDR1 SGHAT and CDR2 FQNNGV. This CDR3 is built from 14 residues. V was cut by 5 bases and J by 1 base, with 11 bases left in between. The CDR3 bases are TGTGCCAGCAGCCCCCCGGGGCGCCAAGAGACCCAGTACTTC. Translating gives CASSPPGRQETQYF. The whole variable domain, remainder taken from reference TRBV11-2 and TRBJ2-5, is EAGVAQSPRYKIIEKRQSVAFWCNPISGHATLYWYQQILGQGPKLLIQFQNNGVVDDSQLPKDRFSAERLKGVDSTLKIQPAKLEDSAVYLCASSPPGRQETQYFGPGTRLLVL.